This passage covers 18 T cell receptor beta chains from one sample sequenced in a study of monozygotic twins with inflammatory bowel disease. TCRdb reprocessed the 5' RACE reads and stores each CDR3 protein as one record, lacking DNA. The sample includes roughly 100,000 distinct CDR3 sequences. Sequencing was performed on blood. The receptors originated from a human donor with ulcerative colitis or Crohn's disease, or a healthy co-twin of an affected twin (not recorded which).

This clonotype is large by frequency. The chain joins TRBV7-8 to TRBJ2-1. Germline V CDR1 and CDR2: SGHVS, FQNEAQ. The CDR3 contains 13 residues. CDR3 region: CASSQRTYNEQFF.

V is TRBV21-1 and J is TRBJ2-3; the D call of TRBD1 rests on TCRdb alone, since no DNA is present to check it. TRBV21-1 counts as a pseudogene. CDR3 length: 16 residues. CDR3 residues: CASTPRRGGSPDTQYF.

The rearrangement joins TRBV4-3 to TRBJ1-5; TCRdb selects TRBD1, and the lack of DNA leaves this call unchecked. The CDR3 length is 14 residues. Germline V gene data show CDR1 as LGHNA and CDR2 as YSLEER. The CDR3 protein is CASSQDRGFQPQHF.

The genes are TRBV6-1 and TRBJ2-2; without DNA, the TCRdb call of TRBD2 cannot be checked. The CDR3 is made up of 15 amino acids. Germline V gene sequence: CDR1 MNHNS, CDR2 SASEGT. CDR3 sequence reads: CASTRGASYPGELFF.

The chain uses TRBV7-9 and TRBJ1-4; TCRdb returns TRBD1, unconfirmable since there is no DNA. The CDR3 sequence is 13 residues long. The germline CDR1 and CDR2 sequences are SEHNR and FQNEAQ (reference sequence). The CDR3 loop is CASSLLTGEKLFF.

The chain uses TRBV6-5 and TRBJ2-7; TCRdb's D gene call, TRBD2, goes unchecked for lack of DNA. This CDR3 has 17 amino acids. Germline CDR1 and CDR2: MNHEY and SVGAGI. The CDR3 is CASSYGTGISGINEQYF.

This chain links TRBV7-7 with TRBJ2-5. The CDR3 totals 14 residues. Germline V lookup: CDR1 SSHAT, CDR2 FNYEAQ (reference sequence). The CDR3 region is CASSLAGERETQYF. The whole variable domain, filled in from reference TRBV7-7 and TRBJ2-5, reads GAGVSQSPRYKVTKRGQDVTLRCDPISSHATLYWYQQALGQGPEFLTYFNYEAQPDKSGLPSDRFSAERPEGSISTLTIQRTEQRDSAMYRCASSLAGERETQYFGPGTRLLVL.

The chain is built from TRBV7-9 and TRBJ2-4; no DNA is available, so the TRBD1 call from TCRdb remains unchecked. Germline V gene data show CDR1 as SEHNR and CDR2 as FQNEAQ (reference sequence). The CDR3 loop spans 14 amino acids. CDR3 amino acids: CASSLQGDKNIQYF.

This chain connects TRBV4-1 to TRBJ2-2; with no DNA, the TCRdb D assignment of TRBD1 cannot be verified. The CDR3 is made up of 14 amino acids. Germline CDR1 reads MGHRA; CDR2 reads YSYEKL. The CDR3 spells CASSWRQVTGELFF.

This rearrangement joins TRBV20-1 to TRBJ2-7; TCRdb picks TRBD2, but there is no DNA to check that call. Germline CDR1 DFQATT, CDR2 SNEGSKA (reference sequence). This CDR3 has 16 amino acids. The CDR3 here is CSAREKRLAGDYEQYF.

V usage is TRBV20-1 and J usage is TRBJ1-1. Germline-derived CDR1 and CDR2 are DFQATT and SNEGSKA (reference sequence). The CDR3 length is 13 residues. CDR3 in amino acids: CSAIWTWNTEAFF.

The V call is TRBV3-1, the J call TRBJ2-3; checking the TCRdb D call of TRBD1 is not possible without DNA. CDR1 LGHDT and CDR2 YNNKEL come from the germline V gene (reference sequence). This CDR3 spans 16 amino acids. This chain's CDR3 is CASSQVGQGLSDTQYF.

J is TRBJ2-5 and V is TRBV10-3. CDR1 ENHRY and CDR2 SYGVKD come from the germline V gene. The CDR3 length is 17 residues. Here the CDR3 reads CAISDGISMGSQETQYF.

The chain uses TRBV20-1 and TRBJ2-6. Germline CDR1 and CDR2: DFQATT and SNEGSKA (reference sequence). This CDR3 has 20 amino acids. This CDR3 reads CSAPKPDGVPRGLGSNVLTF.

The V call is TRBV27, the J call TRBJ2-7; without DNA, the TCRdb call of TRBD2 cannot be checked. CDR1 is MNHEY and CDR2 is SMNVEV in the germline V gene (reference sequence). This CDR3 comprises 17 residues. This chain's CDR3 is CASSWTSGPVSSYEQYF.

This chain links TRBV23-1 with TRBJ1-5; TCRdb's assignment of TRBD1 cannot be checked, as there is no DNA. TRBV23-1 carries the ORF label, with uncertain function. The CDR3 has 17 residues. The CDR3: CASSQSRTGDSNQPQHF.

The CDR3 loop is CASSVAASGRPYEQYF. This chain links TRBV9 with TRBJ2-7; TCRdb gives TRBD2 as the D gene, but with no DNA this cannot be confirmed. CDR1 and CDR2 from the germline V gene are SGDLS and YYNGEE. This CDR3 has 16 amino acids.

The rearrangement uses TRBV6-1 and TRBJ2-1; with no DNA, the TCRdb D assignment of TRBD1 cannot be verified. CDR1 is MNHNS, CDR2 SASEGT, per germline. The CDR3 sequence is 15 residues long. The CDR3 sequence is CASSKQNQGSNEQFF.